A selection of T cell receptor beta chains follows, all from one sample in a study of blood T cell repertoires in COVID-19. Libraries were prepared by immunoSEQ multiplex PCR; TCRdb keeps only in-frame clonotypes and omits some of them. The sample holds a few hundred thousand clones, more than 75% seen once. Sequenced: PBMCs or T cells enriched from blood (not recorded which). The receptors derive from a middle-aged man who had recovered from COVID-19. The CDR3 runs from the conserved cysteine through the conserved F or W. The D gene is left open where the match is weak. Clone sizes are given selectively: once, few, many, or a class where the clone is expanded.

- | TRBJ2-1 | TRBV29-1 | - | CSVEKTGAYNEQFF | TGCAGCGTCGAAAAAACCGGGGCCTACAATGAGCAGTTCTTC
- | TRBJ2-1 | TRBV11-1 | - | CASSQHQGRSYNEQFF | TGTGCCAGCAGCCAGCACCAGGGGCGGTCCTACAATGAGCAGTTCTTC
- | TRBJ2-4 | TRBV28 | TRBD2 | CATTTSGGKNIQYF | TGTGCCACCACGACTAGCGGGGGCAAAAACATTCAGTACTTC
- | TRBJ1-5 | TRBV5-8 | - | CASSLGQSNQPQHF | TGTGCCAGCAGCCTCGGACAGAGCAATCAGCCCCAGCATTTT
- | TRBJ2-1 | TRBV4-1 | TRBD2 | CASSLTSGPPYNEQFF | TGCGCCAGCAGCCTTACTAGCGGTCCTCCTTACAATGAGCAGTTCTTC
- | TRBJ1-1 | TRBV7-9 | - | CASSLRGNTEAFF | TGTGCCAGCAGCTTACGCGGGAACACTGAAGCTTTCTTT
- | TRBJ1-6 | TRBV25-1 | TRBD1 | CASSVQGWNSPLHF | TGTGCCAGCAGTGTACAGGGGTGGAATTCACCCCTCCACTTT
- | TRBJ2-1 | TRBV29-1 | - | CSVEDGAGDEQFF | TGCAGCGTTGAAGATGGAGCCGGGGATGAGCAGTTCTTC
- | TRBJ2-7 | TRBV5-1 | TRBD2 | CASSFSSGGPSSYEQYF | TGCGCCAGCAGCTTCAGTAGCGGGGGGCCTAGCTCCTACGAGCAGTACTTC
- | TRBJ2-1 | TRBV7-9 | TRBD2 | CASLLAGRDEQFF | TGTGCCAGTCTTTTAGCGGGAAGGGATGAGCAGTTCTTC
- | TRBJ2-3 | TRBV21-1 | - | CASSKVITGGPDTQYF | TGTGCCAGCAGCAAAGTTATAACGGGGGGGCCAGATACGCAGTATTTT
- | TRBJ2-7 | TRBV10-3 | TRBD1 | CAINLNRGYEQYF | TGTGCCATCAACCTCAACAGGGGCTACGAGCAGTACTTC
once | TRBJ2-1 | TRBV29-1 | TRBD2 | CSVEVLLAGGNEQFF | TGCAGCGTTGAAGTTTTACTAGCGGGAGGTAATGAGCAGTTCTTC
- | TRBJ1-2 | TRBV29-1 | - | CSVGTETNYGYTF | TGCAGCGTTGGGACAGAAACTAACTATGGCTACACCTTC
- | TRBJ1-1 | TRBV12-5 | - | CASGISVNTEAFF | -
- | TRBJ2-3 | TRBV10-3 | TRBD2 | CAIGGLAGVTDTQYF | TGTGCCATCGGGGGACTAGCGGGGGTAACAGATACGCAGTATTTT
- | TRBJ2-5 | TRBV9 | TRBD2 | CASSVRASGGYGETQYF | TGTGCCAGCAGCGTAAGAGCTAGCGGGGGGTATGGGGAGACCCAGTACTTC
- | TRBJ2-1 | TRBV15 | TRBD2 | CATSREREISNEQFF | TGTGCCACCAGCAGAGAGCGGGAGATCAGCAATGAGCAGTTCTTC
- | TRBJ2-3 | TRBV9 | - | CASSVDGILDTQYF | TGTGCCAGCAGCGTAGACGGGATCTTAGATACGCAGTATTTT
- | TRBJ1-4 | TRBV7-8 | TRBD1 | CASSLAGWTGNTVKLFF | TGTGCCAGCAGCTTAGCAGGCTGGACAGGAAACACAGTAAAACTGTTTTTT
- | TRBJ2-7 | TRBV19 | TRBD1 | CASSNRGPYEQYF | TGTGCCAGTAGCAACAGGGGGCCCTACGAGCAGTACTTC
- | TRBJ2-2 | TRBV19 | TRBD2 | CASSPLGGRAHEELFF | TGTGCCAGTAGTCCCCTCGGCGGGAGGGCCCATGAGGAGCTGTTTTTT
- | TRBJ2-3 | TRBV10-3 | - | CAIRPSSDYSDTQYF | TGTGCCATCAGGCCCTCTAGCGACTATTCAGATACGCAGTATTTT
- | TRBJ1-2 | TRBV5-4 | - | CASRVTGTPENGYTF | TGTGCCAGCAGAGTGACCGGGACACCAGAGAATGGCTACACCTTC
- | TRBJ1-5 | TRBV2 | TRBD1 | CASSSQGAAQPQHF | TGTGCCAGCAGTTCCCAGGGGGCGGCTCAGCCCCAGCATTTT
- | TRBJ2-7 | TRBV2 | TRBD1 | CASSYFPGQRNF | TGTGCCAGCAGTTACTTTCCGGGACAGCGCAACTTC
- | TRBJ1-3 | TRBV5-5 | TRBD1 | CASSLQGGSSGNTIYF | TGTGCCAGCAGCTTACAGGGGGGTAGCTCTGGAAACACCATATATTTT
- | TRBJ2-4 | TRBV6-5 | TRBD2 | CASMWGGGQNIQYF | TGTGCCAGCATGTGGGGCGGGGGGCAAAACATTCAGTACTTC
few | TRBJ1-2 | TRBV19 | TRBD1 | CASSPGQGGGYTF | TGTGCCAGTAGTCCGGGACAGGGAGGCGGCTACACCTTC
once | TRBJ1-1 | TRBV6-5 | - | CASSDAQGSAEAFF | TGTGCCAGCAGCGACGCACAGGGTAGCGCTGAAGCTTTCTTT
- | TRBJ1-5 | TRBV2 | - | CASSERRGGNQPQHF | TGTGCCAGCAGTGAACGCAGGGGAGGCAATCAGCCCCAGCATTTT
once | TRBJ2-7 | TRBV19 | TRBD1 | CASTGQGVHEQYF | TGTGCCAGCACGGGACAGGGGGTCCACGAGCAGTACTTC
- | TRBJ2-7 | TRBV14 | TRBD2 | CAKTETGTSGTGSYEQYF | TGTGCCAAGACGGAAACAGGGACTAGCGGGACGGGAAGCTACGAGCAGTACTTC
once | TRBJ2-7 | TRBV6-5 | TRBD2 | CASSYVSAGGREQYF | TGTGCCAGCAGTTACGTGTCGGCGGGGGGAAGGGAGCAGTACTTC
- | TRBJ2-2 | TRBV27 | TRBD2 | CASTRGSSFANTGELFF | TGTGCCAGCACCCGCGGGAGCTCGTTCGCGAACACCGGGGAGCTGTTTTTT
- | TRBJ1-1 | TRBV13 | - | CASSRRGGGEAFF | TGTGCCAGCAGCCGCAGGGGAGGGGGTGAAGCTTTCTTT
once | TRBJ1-4 | TRBV2 | TRBD1 | CASSEAGVGGGLLFF | TGTGCCAGCAGTGAAGCAGGGGTAGGAGGGGGCTTACTGTTTTTT
- | TRBJ2-7 | TRBV3-1/TRBV3-2 | TRBD2 | CASSQGYGRGLSYEQYF | TGTGCCAGCAGCCAAGGCTACGGGAGGGGACTATCCTACGAGCAGTACTTC
- | TRBJ2-5 | TRBV3-1/TRBV3-2 | - | CASSQDPVQETQYF | TGTGCCAGCAGCCAAGATCCTGTACAAGAGACCCAGTACTTC
- | TRBJ2-2 | TRBV19 | TRBD1 | CASSRTPQDRVPRNTGELFF | TGTGCCAGTAGTAGAACACCCCAAGACAGGGTCCCAAGGAACACCGGGGAGCTGTTTTTT
- | TRBJ2-5 | TRBV12-3/TRBV12-4 | TRBD1 | CASRGDRALHF | TGTGCCAGCAGGGGAGACAGGGCCCTACACTTC
- | TRBJ1-2 | TRBV9 | - | CASSVDAGAEVSYTF | TGTGCCAGCAGCGTAGATGCAGGGGCGGAAGTAAGCTACACCTTC